This section outlines one TCR beta chain sequence together with its context. This sample is part of a study of shared clonotypes between healthy human individuals. Genomic DNA belonging to each subset was distributed in equal measure over several immunoSEQ plates. Sequencing was performed with immunoSEQ multiplex PCR; in TCRdb, only in-frame clones are kept and a portion is missing. This sample has about 460,000 clones, with 75% to 80% found just once. Germline lookup yields CDR1 MNHEY and CDR2 SVGAGI. The CDR3 is 15 amino acids. V lost 5 bases, J lost 7 bases, and 9 bases stayed unmatched. Those who donated, Caucasian adults without exception, all lived in Nashville, Tennessee.

The specimen sequenced was PBMCs. The sequence derives from a woman aged 35 to 49 in good health. Some clones in this sample may be carry-over from other donors' samples. The chain uses TRBV6-5 and TRBJ2-3; TRBD1 matches at 10 bases. The CDR3 reads CASSRPGTGANTQYF. Written as DNA, the CDR3 is TGTGCCAGCAGTCGCCCGGGGACAGGGGCCAATACGCAGTATTTT.